Included here is one T cell receptor (beta chain) sequence, with context. The sample is drawn from a study of blood T cell repertoires in COVID-19. Turning to the study itself: Researchers got acute and convalescent COVID-19 samples from the United States, Italy and Spain. Sources were T cells, B-cell-depleted T cells, or PBMCs; the material itself was cDNA or gDNA.

The CDR3 is 14 amino acids. With V trimmed by 4 bases and J by 2 bases, 3 bases remained unmatched. Per the germline V gene, CDR1 is LGHDT and CDR2 is YNNKEL (reference sequence). In the authors' workflow: By means of reference gene primer amplification, nucleated cell counts were estimated. Sequencing used immunoSEQ multiplex PCR; TCRdb keeps in-frame clones, though not all of them. The D gene and trimming were derived from the DNA, and the V and J assignments and clone size from that table. The profile shows approximately 140,000 clones, around 84% of them singletons. The origin of this receptor is a human donor in a cohort sampled during active COVID-19. The J gene is TRBJ2-7, the V gene TRBV3-1 (or the pseudogene TRBV3-2); 9 nucleotides align to TRBD1. Sequenced: peripheral blood. The CDR3 region is CASSPGQGTYEQYF. The DNA of the CDR3 is TGTGCCAGCAGCCCAGGACAGGGGACCTACGAGCAGTACTTC.